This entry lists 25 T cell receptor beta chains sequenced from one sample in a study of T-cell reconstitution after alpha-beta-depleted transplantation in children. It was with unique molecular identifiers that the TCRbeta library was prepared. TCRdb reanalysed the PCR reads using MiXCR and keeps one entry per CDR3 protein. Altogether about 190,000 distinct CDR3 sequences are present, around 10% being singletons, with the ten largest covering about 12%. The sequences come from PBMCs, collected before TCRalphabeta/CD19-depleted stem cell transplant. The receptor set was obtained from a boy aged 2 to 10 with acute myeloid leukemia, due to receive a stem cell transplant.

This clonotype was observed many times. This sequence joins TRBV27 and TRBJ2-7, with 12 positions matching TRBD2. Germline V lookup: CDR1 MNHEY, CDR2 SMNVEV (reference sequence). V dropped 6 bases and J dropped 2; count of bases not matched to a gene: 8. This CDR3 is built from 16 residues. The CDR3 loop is CASSRLAGVSAYEQYF. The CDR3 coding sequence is TGTGCCAGCAGCAGACTAGCGGGAGTGTCCGCCTACGAGCAGTACTTC.

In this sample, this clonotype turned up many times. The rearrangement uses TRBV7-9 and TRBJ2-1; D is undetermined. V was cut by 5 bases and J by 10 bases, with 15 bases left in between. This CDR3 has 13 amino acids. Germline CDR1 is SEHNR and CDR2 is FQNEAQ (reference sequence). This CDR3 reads CASSQKPPKEQFF. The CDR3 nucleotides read TGTGCCAGCAGCCAAAAACCACCGAAAGAGCAGTTCTTC.

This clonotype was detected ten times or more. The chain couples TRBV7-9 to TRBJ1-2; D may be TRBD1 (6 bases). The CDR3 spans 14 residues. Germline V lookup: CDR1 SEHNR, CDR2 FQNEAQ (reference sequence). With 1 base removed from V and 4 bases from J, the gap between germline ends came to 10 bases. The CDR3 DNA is TGTGCCAGCAGCTTAGTGGAGGGGGTCTATGGCTACACCTTC. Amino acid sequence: CASSLVEGVYGYTF.

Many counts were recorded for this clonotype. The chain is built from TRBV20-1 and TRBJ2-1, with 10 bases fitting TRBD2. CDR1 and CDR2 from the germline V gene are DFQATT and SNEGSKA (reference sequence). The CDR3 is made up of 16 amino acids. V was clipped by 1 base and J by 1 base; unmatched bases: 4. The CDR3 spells CSARVGTSASYNEQFF. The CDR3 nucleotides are TGCAGTGCTAGAGTCGGGACTAGCGCGTCCTACAATGAGCAGTTCTTC.

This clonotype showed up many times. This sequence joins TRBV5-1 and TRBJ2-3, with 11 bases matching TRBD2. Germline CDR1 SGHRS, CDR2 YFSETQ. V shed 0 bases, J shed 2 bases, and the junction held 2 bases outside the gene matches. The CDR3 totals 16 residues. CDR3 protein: CASSLVSGGDTDTQYF. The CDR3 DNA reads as TGCGCCAGCAGCTTGGTTAGCGGGGGGGACACAGATACGCAGTATTTT. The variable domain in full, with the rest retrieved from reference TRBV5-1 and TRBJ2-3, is KAGVTQTPRYLIKTRGQQVTLSCSPISGHRSVSWYQQTPGQGLQFLFEYFSETQRNKGNFPGRFSGRQFSNSRSEMNVSTLELGDSALYLCASSLVSGGDTDTQYFGPGTRLTVL.

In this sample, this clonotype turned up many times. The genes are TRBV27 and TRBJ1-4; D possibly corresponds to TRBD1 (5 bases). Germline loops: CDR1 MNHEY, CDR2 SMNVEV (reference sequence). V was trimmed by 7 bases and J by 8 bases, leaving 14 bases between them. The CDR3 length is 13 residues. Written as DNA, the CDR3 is TGTGCCAGCACAAGCCAGGGCGGCGAAAAACTGTTTTTT. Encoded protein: CASTSQGGEKLFF.

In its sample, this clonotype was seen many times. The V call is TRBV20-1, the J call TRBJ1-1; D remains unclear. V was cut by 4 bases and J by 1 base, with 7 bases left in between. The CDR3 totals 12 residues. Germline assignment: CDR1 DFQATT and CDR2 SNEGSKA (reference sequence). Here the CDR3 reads CSAKVANTEAFF. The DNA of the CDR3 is TGCAGTGCTAAGGTTGCGAACACTGAAGCTTTCTTT.

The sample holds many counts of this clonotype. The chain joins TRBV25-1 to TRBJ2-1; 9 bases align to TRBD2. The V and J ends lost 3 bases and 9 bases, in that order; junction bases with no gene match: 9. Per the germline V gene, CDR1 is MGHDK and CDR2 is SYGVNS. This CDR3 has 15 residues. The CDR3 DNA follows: TGTGCCAGCAGTGAGGGTGGCGGGGGGGCTTTTGAGCAGTTCTTC. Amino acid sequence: CASSEGGGGAFEQFF.

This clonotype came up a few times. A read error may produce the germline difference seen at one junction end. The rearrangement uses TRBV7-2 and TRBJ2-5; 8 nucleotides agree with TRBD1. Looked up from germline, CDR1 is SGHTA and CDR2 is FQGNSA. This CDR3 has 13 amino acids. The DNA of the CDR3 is TGTGCCAGCAGCTACGACAGGGGAGAGTCCCAGTACTTC. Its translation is CASSYDRGESQYF.

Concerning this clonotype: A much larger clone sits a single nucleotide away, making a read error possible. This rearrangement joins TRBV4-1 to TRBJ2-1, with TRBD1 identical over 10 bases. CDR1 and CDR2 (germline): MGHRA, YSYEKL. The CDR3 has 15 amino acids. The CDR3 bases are TGCGCCTGCAGCCCCCCGGGACAGGGGTGGAATGAGCAGTTCTTC. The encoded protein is CACSPPGQGWNEQFF.

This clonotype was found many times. CDR3 DNA: TGTGCCAGCAGCCCCCGACTAGGGCCATACAATGAGCAGTTCTTC. It codes for CASSPRLGPYNEQFF. The rearrangement uses TRBV7-3 and TRBJ2-1, with D possibly being TRBD2 (6 bases). This CDR3 region has 15 residues. Germline V gene sequence: CDR1 SGHTA, CDR2 FQGTGA. V lost 5 bases to trimming and J lost 4 bases, with 15 bases between them. Together with reference TRBV7-3 and TRBJ2-1, the CDR3 gives the full variable domain: GAGVSQTPSNKVTEKGKYVELRCDPISGHTALYWYRQSLGQGPEFLIYFQGTGAADDSGLPNDRFFAVRPEGSVSTLKIQRTERGDSAVYLCASSPRLGPYNEQFFGPGTRLTVL.

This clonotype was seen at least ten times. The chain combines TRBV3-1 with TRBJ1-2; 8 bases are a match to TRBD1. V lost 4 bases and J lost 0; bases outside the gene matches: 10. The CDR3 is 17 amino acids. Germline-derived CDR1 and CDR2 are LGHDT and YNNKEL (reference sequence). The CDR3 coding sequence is TGTGCCAGCAGCCCCCCGGGACAGGTCTTTCCTAACTATGGCTACACCTTC. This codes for CASSPPGQVFPNYGYTF. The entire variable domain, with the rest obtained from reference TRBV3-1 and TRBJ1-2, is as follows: DTAVSQTPKYLVTQMGNDKSIKCEQNLGHDTMYWYKQDSKKFLKIMFSYNNKELIINETVPNRFSPKSPDKAHLNLHINSLELGDSAVYFCASSPPGQVFPNYGYTFGSGTRLTVV.

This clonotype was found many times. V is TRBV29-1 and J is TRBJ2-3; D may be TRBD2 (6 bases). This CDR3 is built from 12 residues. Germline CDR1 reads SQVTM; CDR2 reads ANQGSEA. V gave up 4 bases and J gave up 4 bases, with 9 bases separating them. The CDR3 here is CSVVRESDTQYF. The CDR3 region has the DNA TGCAGCGTTGTACGGGAGTCAGATACGCAGTATTTT.

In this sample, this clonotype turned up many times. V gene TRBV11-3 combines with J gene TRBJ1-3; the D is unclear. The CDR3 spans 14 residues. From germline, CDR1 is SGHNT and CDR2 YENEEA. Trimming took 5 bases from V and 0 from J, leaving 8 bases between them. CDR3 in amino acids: CASSDGPSGNTIYF. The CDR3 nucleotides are TGTGCCAGCAGCGACGGCCCCTCTGGAAACACCATATATTTT.

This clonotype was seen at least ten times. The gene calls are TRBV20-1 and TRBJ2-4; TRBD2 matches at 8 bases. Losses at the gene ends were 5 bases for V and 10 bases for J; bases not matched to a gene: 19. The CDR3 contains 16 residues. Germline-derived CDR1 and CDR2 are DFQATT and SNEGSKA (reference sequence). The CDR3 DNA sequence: TGCAGTGCTTTCCACTCGAGCTTGGGCGGGGGGATAATTCAGTACTTC. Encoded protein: CSAFHSSLGGGIIQYF.

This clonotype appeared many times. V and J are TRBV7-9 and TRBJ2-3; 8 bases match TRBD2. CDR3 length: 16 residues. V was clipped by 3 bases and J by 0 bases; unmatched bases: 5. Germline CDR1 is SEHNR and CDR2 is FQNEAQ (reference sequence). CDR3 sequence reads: CASSFGGAGSTDTQYF. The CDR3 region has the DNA TGTGCCAGCAGCTTCGGGGGGGCAGGGAGCACAGATACGCAGTATTTT. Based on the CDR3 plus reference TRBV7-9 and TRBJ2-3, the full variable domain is DTGVSQNPRHKITKRGQNVTFRCDPISEHNRLYWYRQTLGQGPEFLTYFQNEAQLEKSRLLSDRFSAERPKGSFSTLEIQRTEQGDSAMYLCASSFGGAGSTDTQYFGPGTRLTVL.

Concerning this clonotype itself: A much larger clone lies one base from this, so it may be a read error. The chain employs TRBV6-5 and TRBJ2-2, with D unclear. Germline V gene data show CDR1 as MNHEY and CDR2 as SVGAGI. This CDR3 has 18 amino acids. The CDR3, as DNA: TGTGCCAGCCGTTACATGGGTCTAAAACAAACGAACACCGGGGAGCTGTTTTTT. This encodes CASRYMGLKQTNTGELFF.

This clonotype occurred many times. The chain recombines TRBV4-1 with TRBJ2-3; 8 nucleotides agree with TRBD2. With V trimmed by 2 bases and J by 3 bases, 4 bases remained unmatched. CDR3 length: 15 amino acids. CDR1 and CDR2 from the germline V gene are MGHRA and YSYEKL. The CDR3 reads CASSQRGGGTDTQYF. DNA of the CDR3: TGCGCCAGCAGCCAACGGGGGGGAGGGACAGATACGCAGTATTTT.

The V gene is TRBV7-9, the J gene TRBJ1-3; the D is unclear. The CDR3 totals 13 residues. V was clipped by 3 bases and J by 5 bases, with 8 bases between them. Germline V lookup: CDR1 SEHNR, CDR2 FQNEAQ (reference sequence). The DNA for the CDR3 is TGTGCCAGCAGCTTGGGGTCGCGAAACACCATATATTTT. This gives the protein CASSLGSRNTIYF.

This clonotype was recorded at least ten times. CDR3 loop: CASSNRVRTEAFF. The CDR3 region has the DNA TGTGCCAGCAGCAACAGGGTACGAACTGAAGCTTTCTTT. The rearrangement uses TRBV9 and TRBJ1-1, with TRBD1 as a possible D gene (6 bases). The length of the CDR3 is 13 residues. V lost 4 bases and J 5 bases, leaving 12 bases between the germline ends. The germline V gene has CDR1 SGDLS and CDR2 YYNGEE.

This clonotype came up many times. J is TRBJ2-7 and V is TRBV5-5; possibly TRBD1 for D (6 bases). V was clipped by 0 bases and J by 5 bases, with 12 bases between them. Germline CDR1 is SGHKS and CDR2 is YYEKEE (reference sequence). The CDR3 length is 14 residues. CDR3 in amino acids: CASSLDRVRHEQYF. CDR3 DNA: TGTGCCAGCAGCTTGGACAGGGTCCGCCACGAGCAGTACTTC.

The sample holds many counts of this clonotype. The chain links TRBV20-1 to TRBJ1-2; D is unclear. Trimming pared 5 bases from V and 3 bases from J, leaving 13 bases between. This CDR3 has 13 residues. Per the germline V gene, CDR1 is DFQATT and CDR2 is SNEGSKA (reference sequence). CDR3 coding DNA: TGCAGTGCTCTCCCGCGGGGAGACTATGGCTACACCTTC. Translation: CSALPRGDYGYTF.

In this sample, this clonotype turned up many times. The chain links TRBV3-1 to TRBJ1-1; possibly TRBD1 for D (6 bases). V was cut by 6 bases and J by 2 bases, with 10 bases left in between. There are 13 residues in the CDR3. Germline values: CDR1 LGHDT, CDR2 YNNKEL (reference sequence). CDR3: CASSRGGNTEAFF. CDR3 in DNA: TGTGCCAGCAGTCGAGGGGGAAACACTGAAGCTTTCTTT.

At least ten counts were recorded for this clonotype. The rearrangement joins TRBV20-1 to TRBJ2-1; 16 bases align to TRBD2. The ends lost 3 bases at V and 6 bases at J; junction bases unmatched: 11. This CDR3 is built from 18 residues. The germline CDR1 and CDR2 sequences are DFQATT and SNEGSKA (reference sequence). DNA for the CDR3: TGCAGTGCTAGGGGACTAGCGGGAGGGCTTCGAATTTCCAATGAGCAGTTCTTC. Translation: CSARGLAGGLRISNEQFF.

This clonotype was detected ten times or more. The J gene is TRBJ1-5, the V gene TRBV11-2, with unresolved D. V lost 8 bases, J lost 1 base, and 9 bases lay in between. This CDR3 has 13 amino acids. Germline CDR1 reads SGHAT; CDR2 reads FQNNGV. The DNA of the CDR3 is TGTGCCAGCCGAGACGGGAGCAATCAGCCCCAGCATTTT. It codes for CASRDGSNQPQHF.